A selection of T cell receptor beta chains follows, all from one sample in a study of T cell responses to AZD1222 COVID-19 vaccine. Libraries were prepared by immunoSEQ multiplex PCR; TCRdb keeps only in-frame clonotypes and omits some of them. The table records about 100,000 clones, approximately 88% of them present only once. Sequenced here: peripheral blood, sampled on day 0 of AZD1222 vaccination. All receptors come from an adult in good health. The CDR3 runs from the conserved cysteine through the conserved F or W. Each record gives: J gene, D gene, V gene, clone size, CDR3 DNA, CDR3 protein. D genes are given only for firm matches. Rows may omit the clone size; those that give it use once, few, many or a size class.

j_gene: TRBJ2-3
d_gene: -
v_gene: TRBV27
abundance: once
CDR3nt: TGTGCCAGCACGAGGGCGTACGGGAACACAGATACGCAGTATTTT
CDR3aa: CASTRAYGNTDTQYF

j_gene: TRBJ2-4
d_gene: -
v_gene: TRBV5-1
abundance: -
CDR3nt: TGCGCCAGCAGCCCAGACGCGAGGGTAAACATTCAGTACTTC
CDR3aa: CASSPDARVNIQYF

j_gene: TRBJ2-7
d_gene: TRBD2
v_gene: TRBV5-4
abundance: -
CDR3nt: TGTGCCGCAAGTCGCGGGAGGGTCTCCTACGAGCAGTACTTC
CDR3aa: CAASRGRVSYEQYF

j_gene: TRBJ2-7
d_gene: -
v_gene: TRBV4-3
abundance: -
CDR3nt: TGCGCCAGCAGCCCTAGCGCCGGAGGGCCTGTCTACGAGCAGTACTTC
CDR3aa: CASSPSAGGPVYEQYF

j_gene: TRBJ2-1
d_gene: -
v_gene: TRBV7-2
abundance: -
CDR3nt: TGTGCCAGCAGCGCCTCCCCTCTGTTAGCTGGGCTCAATGAGCAGTTCTTC
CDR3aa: CASSASPLLAGLNEQFF

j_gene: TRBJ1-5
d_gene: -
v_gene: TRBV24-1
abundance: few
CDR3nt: TGTGCCACCAGTGATATACAGGGTAGCAGCAATCAGCCCCAGCATTTT
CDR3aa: CATSDIQGSSNQPQHF

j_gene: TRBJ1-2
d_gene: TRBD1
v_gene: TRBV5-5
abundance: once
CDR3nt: TGTGCCAGCAGGTTAACAGGGGGGAATAACTATGGCTACACCTTC
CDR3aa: CASRLTGGNNYGYTF

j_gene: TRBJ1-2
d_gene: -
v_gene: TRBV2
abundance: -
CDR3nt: TGTGCCAGCAGTCCAGGGGCCTATGGCTACACCTTC
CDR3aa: CASSPGAYGYTF

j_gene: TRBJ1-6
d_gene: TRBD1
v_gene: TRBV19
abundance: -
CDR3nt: TGTGCCAGTAGAGACAGGGGAGCGGCCTCACCCCTCCACTTT
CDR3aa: CASRDRGAASPLHF

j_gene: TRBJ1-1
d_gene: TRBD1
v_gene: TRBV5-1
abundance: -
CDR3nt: TGCGCCAGCACCCTCCAGGGGGAAGGCAACACTGAAGCTTTCTTT
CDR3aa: CASTLQGEGNTEAFF

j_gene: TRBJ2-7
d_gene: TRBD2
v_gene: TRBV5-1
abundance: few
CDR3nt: TGCGCCAGCAGCTGGGGGGGTGGAAACGAGCAGTACTTC
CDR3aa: CASSWGGGNEQYF

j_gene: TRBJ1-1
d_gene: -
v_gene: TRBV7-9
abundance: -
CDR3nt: TGTGCCAGCAGCCCGACCGGACGGGTGAACACTGAAGCTTTCTTT
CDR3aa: CASSPTGRVNTEAFF

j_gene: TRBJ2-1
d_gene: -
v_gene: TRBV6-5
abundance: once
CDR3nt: TGTGCCAGCAGTTACTCTGCGCCGTGGTTGGGCAATGAGCAGTTCTTC
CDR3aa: CASSYSAPWLGNEQFF

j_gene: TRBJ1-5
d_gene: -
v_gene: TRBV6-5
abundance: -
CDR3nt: TGTGCCAGCAACGGGCAGACTTCTCCCCAGCATTTT
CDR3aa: CASNGQTSPQHF

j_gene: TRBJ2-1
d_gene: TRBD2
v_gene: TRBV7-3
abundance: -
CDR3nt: TGTGCCAGCAGCCCCCGTGGAGGTAGCGGGGTCTCCTACAATGAGCAGTTCTTC
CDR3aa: CASSPRGGSGVSYNEQFF

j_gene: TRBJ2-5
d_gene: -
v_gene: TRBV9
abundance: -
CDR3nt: TGTGCCAGCAGCGCTACCGGGGGTGAAGAGACCCAGTACTTC
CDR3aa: CASSATGGEETQYF

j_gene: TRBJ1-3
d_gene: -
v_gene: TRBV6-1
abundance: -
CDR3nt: TGTGCCAGCAGTGGTGGGAGGACGGGGGTTGAGGGAAACACCATATATTTT
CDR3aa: CASSGGRTGVEGNTIYF

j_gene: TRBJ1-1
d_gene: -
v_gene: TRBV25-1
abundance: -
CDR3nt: TGTGCCAGCAGTGGGTCAGCCAGGATCACTGAAGCTTTCTTT
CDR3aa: CASSGSARITEAFF

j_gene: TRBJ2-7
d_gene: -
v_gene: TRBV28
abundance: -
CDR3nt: TGTGCCAGCTGCCCTGGAGGACAGCCGAGCTCCTACGAGCAGTACTTC
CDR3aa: CASCPGGQPSSYEQYF

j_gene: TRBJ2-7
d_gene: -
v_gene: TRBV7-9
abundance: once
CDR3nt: TGTGCCAGCAGCTCCACTAAACCGGGACTGAACTACGAGCAGTACTTC
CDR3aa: CASSSTKPGLNYEQYF

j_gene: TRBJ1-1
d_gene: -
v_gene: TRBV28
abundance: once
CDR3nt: TGTGCCAGCAGTTTAGGGGGCCCTGAAGCTTTCTTT
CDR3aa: CASSLGGPEAFF

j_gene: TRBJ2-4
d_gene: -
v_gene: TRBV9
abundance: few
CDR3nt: TGTGCCAGCAGCTTATCAGCGGTTTCCGAAAACATTCAGTACTTC
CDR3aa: CASSLSAVSENIQYF

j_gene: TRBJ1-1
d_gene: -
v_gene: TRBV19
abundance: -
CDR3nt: TGTGCCAGTGGGAACACTGAAGCTTTCTTT
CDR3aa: CASGNTEAFF

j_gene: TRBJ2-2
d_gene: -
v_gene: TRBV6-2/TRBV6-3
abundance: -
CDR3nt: TGTGCCAGCAGCCCTCCCCGGCAGGGGGGGAACACCGGGGAGCTGTTTTTT
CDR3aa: CASSPPRQGGNTGELFF

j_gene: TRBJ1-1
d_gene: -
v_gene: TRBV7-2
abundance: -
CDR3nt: TGTGCCAGCAGGGGAGGCACTGAAGCTTTCTTT
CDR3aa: CASRGGTEAFF

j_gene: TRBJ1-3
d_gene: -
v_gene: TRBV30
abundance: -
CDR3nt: TGTGCCTGGAGTTTGGGGGCCATCGGAAACACCATATATTTT
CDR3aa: CAWSLGAIGNTIYF

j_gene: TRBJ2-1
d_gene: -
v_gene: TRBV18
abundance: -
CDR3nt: TGTGCCAGCTCACCACCGACAGGGACTGGAAATGAGCAGTTCTTC
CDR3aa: CASSPPTGTGNEQFF

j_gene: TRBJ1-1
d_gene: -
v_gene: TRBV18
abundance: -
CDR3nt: TGTGCCAGCTCACCAGACCACACTGAAGCTTTCTTT
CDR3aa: CASSPDHTEAFF

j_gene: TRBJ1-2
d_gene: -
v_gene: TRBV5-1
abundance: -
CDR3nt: TGCGCCAGCAGCTTGGGTAACGAACGTGGTGGCTACACCTTC
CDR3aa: CASSLGNERGGYTF

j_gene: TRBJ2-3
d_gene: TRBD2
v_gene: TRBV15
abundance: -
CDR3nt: TGTGCCACCAGCAGAGATACGACAGTGGTAGCGGGAGCTGTAGATACGCAGTATTTT
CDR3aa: CATSRDTTVVAGAVDTQYF

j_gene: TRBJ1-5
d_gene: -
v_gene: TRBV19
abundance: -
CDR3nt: TGTGCCAGTAGTATGAGGGGGGCGGTCCAGCCCCAGCATTTT
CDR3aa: CASSMRGAVQPQHF

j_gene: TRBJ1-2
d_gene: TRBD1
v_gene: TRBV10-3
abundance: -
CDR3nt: TGTGCCATCAGTGGGTATGGACAGGGTGACTATGGCTACACCTTC
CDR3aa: CAISGYGQGDYGYTF

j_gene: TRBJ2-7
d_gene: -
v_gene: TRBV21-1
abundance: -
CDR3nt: TGTGCCAGCAGCAAAGACAAGTGGGAACGAAACAGGGGTTACTACGAGCAGTACTTC
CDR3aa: CASSKDKWERNRGYYEQYF

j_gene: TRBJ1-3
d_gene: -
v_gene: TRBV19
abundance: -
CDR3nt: TGTGCCAGTAGTATAGCAAGCTCTGGAAACACCATATATTTT
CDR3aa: CASSIASSGNTIYF

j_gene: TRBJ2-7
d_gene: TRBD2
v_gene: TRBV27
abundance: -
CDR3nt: TGTGCCAGCAGTTTAGGGACTAGCGGAACCTACGAGCAGTACTTC
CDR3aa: CASSLGTSGTYEQYF

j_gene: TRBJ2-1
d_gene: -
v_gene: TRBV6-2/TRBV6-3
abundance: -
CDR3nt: TGTGCCAGCAGTTTACTCCCCCAATTCTACAATGAGCAGTTCTTC
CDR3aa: CASSLLPQFYNEQFF

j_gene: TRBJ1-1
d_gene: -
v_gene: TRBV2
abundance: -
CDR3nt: TGTGCCAGCAGTCGAGGGTTCGCTGAAGCTTTCTTT
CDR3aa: CASSRGFAEAFF

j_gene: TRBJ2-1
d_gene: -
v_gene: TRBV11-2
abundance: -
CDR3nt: TGTGCCAGCAGCTTACCTCCCCGAGGGGGGAATGAGCAGTTCTTC
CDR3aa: CASSLPPRGGNEQFF

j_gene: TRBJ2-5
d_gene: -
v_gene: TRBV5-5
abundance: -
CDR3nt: TGTGCCAGCAGCTTTTTTAGGGAACAAGAGACCCAGTACTTC
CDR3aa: CASSFFREQETQYF

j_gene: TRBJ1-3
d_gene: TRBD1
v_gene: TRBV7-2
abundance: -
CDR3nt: TGTGCCAGCAGCCAGAGGGGTTCAGGGGGGTCTGGAAACACCATATATTTT
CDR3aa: CASSQRGSGGSGNTIYF

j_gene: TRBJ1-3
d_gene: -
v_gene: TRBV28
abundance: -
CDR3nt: TGTGCCACAAGTCCCGGGACGGTGGGCCGAAACACCATATATTTT
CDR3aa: CATSPGTVGRNTIYF

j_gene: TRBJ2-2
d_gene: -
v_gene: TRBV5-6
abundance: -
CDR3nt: TGTGCCAGCAGCTTTGGGCAGGCGAACACCGGGGAGCTGTTTTTT
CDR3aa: CASSFGQANTGELFF

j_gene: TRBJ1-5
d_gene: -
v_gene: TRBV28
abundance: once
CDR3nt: TGTGCCAGCTCGGGGCGTCTCAATCAGCCCCAGCATTTT
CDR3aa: CASSGRLNQPQHF

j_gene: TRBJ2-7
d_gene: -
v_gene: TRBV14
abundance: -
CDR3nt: TGTGCCAGCAGCCAAGTCGGCAGGGCCGACGAGCAGTACTTC
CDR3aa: CASSQVGRADEQYF

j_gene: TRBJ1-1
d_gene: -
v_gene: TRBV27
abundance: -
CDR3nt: TGTGCCAGCAGTTCGTGGAACACTGAAGCTTTCTTT
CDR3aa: CASSSWNTEAFF

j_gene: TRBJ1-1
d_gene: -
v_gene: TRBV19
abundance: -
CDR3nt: TGTGCCAGTAGTATAGGAGAGGGGGGCATGAACACTGAAGCTTTCTTT
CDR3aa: CASSIGEGGMNTEAFF

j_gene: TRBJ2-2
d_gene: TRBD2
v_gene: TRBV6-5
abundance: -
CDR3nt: TGTGCCAGCAGTTACGTGGGAGGGGCTTTCACCGGGGAGCTGTTTTTT
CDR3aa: CASSYVGGAFTGELFF

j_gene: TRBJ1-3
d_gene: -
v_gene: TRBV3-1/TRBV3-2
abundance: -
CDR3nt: TGTGCCAGCAGCCAAGATCGGGGAAACACCATATATTTT
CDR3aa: CASSQDRGNTIYF

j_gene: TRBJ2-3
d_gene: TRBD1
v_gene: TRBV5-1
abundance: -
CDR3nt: TGCGCCAGCAGCATTGGACAGGGCGAAGATACGCAGTATTTT
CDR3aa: CASSIGQGEDTQYF

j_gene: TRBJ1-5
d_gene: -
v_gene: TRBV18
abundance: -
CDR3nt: TGTGCCAGCTCACAGGGTGTCAATCAGCCCCAGCATTTT
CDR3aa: CASSQGVNQPQHF

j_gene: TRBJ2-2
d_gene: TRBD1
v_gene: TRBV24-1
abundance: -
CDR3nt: TGTGCCACCAGGGGGACAGGGAACACCGGGGAGCTGTTTTTT
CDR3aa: CATRGTGNTGELFF

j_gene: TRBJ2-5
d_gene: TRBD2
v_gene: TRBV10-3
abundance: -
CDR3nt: TGTGCCATCAGTTGGACTAGCGGGAGCTTGGAGACCCAGTACTTC
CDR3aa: CAISWTSGSLETQYF

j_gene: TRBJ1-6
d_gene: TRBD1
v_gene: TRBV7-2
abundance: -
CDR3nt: TGTGCCAGCAGCTGGGGGGGGGACAGGGCTTCACCCCTCCACTTT
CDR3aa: CASSWGGDRASPLHF

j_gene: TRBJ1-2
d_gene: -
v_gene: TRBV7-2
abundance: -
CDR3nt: TGTGCCAGCAGCTTATCGGGGCAGGGACGCAACTTC
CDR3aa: CASSLSGQGRNF